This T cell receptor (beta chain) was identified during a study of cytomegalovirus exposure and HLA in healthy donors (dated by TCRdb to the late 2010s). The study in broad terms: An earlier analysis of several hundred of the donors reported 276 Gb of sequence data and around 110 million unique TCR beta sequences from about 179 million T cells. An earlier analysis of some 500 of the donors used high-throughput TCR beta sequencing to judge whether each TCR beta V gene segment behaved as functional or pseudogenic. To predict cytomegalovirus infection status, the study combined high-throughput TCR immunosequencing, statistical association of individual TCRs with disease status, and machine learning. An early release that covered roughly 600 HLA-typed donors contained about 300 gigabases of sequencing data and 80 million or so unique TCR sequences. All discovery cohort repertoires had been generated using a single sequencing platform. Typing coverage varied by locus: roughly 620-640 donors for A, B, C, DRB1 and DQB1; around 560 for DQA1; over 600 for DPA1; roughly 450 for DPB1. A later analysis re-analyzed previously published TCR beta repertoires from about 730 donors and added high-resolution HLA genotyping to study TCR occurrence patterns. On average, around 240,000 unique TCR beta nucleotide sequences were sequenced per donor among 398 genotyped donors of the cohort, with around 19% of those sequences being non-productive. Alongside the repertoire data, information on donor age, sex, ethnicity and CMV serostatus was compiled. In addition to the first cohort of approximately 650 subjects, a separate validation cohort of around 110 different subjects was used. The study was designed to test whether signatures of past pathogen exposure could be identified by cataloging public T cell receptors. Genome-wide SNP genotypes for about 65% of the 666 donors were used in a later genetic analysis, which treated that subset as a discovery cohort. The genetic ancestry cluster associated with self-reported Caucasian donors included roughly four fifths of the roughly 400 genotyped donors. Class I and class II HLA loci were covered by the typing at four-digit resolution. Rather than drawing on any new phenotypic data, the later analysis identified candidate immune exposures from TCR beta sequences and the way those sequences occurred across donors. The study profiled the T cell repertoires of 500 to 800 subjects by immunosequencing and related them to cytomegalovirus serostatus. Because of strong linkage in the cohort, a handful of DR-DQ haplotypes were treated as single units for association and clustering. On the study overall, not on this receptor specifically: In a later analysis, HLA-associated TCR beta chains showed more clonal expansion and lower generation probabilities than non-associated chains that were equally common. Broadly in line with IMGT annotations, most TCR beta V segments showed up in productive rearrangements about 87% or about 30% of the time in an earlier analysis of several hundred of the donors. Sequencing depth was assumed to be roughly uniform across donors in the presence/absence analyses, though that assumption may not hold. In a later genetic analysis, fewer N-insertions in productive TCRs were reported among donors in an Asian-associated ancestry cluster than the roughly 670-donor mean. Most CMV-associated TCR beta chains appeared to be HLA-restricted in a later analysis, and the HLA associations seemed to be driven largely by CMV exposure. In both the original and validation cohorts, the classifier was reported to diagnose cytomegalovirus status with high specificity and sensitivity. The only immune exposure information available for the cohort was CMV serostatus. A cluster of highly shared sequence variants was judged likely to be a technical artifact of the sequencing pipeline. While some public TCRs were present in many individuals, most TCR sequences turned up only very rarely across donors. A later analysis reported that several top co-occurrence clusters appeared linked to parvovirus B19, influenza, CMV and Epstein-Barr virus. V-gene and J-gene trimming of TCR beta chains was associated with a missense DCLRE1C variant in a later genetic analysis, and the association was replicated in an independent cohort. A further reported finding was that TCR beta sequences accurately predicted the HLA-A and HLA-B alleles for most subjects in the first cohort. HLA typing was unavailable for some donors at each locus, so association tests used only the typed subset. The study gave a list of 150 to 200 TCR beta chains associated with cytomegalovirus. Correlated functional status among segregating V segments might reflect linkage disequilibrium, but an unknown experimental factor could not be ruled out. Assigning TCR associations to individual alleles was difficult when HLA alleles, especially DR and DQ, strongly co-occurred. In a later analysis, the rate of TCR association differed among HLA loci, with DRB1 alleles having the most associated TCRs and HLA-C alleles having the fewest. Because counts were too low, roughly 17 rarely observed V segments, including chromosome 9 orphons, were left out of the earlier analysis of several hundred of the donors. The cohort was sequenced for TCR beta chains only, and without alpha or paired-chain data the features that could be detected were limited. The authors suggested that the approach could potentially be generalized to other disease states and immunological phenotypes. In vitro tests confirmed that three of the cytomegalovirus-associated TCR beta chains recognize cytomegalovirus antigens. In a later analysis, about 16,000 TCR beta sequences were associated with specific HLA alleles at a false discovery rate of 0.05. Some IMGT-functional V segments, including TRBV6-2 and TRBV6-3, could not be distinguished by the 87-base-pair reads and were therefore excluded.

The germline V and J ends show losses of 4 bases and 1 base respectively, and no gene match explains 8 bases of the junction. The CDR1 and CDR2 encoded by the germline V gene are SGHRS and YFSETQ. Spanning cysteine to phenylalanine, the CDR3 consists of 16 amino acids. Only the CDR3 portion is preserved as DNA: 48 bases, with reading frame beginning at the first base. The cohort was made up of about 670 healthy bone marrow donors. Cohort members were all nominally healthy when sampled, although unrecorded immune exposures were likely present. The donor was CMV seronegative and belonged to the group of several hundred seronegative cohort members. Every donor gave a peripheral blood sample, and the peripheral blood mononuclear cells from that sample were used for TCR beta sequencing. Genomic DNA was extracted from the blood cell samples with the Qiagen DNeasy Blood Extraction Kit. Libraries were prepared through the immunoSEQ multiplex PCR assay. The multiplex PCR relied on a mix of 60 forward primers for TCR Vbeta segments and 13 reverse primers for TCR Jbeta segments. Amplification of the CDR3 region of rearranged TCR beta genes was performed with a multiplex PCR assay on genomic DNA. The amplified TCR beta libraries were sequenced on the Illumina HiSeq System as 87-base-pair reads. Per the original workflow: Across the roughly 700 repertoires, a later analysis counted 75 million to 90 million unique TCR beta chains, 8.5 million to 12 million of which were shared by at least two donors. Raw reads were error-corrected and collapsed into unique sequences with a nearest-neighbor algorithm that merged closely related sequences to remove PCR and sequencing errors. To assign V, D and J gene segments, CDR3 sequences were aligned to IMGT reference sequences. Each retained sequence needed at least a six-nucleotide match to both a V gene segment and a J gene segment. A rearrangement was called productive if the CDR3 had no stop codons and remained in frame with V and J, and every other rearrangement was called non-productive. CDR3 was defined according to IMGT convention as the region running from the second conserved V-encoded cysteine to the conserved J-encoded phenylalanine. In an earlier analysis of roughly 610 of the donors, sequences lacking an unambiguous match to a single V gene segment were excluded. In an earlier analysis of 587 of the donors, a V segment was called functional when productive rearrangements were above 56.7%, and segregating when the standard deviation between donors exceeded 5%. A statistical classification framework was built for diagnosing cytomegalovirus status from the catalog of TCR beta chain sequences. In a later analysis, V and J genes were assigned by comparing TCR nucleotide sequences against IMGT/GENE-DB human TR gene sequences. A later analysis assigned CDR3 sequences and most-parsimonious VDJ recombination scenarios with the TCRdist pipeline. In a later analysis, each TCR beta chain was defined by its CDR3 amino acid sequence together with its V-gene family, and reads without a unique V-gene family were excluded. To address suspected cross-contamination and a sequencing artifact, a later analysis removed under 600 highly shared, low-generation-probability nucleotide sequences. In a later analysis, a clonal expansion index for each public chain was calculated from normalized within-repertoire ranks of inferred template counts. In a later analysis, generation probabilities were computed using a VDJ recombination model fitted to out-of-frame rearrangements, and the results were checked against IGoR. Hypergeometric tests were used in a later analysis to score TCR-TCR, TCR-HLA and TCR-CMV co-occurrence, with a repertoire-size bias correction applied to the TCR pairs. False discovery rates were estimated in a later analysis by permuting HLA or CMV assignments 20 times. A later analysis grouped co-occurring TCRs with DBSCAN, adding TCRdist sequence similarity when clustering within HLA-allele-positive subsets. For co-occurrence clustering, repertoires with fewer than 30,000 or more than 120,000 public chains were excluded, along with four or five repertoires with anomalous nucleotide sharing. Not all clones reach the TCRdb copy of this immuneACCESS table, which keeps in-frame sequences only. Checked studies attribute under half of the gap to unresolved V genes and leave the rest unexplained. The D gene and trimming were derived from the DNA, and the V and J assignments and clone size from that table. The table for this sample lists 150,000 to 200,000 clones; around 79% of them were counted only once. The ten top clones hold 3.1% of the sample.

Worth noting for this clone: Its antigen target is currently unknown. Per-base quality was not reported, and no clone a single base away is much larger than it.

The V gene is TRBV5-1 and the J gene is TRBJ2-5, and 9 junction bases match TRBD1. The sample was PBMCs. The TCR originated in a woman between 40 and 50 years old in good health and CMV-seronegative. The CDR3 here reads CASSKGDRALQETQYF. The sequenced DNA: TGCGCCAGCAGCAAGGGGGACAGGGCCCTCCAAGAGACCCAGTACTTC.